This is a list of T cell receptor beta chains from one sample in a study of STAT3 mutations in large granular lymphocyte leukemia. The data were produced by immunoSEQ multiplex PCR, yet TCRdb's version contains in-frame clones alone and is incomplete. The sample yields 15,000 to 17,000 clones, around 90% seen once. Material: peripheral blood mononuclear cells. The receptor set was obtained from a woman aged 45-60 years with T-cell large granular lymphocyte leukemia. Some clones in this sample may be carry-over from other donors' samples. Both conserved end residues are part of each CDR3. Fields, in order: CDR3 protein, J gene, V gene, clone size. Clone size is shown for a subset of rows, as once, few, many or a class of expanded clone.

CDR3 protein: CASSQVGGAYNEQFF
J gene: TRBJ2-1
V gene: TRBV4-2
clone size: .

CDR3 protein: CAANQAGSHSYEQYF
J gene: TRBJ2-7
V gene: TRBV10-3
clone size: .

CDR3 protein: CASSRGTALNEQFF
J gene: TRBJ2-1
V gene: TRBV28
clone size: .

CDR3 protein: CAWSKGGNSNQPQHF
J gene: TRBJ1-5
V gene: TRBV30
clone size: .

CDR3 protein: CASSPRSATYGYTF
J gene: TRBJ1-2
V gene: TRBV2
clone size: .

CDR3 protein: CAWSPSMNTEAFF
J gene: TRBJ1-1
V gene: TRBV30
clone size: once

CDR3 protein: CASSRTHDSANQPQHF
J gene: TRBJ1-5
V gene: TRBV28
clone size: .

CDR3 protein: CASSLGTLVGYGYTF
J gene: TRBJ1-2
V gene: TRBV7-9
clone size: .

CDR3 protein: CASSTHSGLEQYF
J gene: TRBJ2-7
V gene: TRBV5-8
clone size: .

CDR3 protein: CASSREGQGTGELFF
J gene: TRBJ2-2
V gene: TRBV4-3
clone size: .

CDR3 protein: CASSHSGRSDTQYF
J gene: TRBJ2-3
V gene: TRBV9
clone size: once

CDR3 protein: CAGGGLGNQPQHF
J gene: TRBJ1-5
V gene: TRBV7-9
clone size: .

CDR3 protein: CASSLAETYEQYF
J gene: TRBJ2-7
V gene: TRBV5-6
clone size: .

CDR3 protein: CASSYTGGRAGETQYF
J gene: TRBJ2-5
V gene: TRBV6-6
clone size: .

CDR3 protein: CASSPRTGGSYEQYF
J gene: TRBJ2-7
V gene: TRBV18
clone size: .

CDR3 protein: CASRGTSGYEQYF
J gene: TRBJ2-7
V gene: TRBV10-2
clone size: .

CDR3 protein: CASSGLTGEYYGYTF
J gene: TRBJ1-2
V gene: TRBV2
clone size: .

CDR3 protein: CASSHGSGYTF
J gene: TRBJ1-2
V gene: TRBV4-3
clone size: .

CDR3 protein: CASSFFGSTDTQYF
J gene: TRBJ2-3
V gene: TRBV28
clone size: once

CDR3 protein: CAWTPRALPTDTQYF
J gene: TRBJ2-3
V gene: TRBV30
clone size: .

CDR3 protein: CASSLLAGGGLSTDTQYF
J gene: TRBJ2-3
V gene: TRBV7-9
clone size: .

CDR3 protein: CASSPGREQYF
J gene: TRBJ2-7
V gene: TRBV28
clone size: .